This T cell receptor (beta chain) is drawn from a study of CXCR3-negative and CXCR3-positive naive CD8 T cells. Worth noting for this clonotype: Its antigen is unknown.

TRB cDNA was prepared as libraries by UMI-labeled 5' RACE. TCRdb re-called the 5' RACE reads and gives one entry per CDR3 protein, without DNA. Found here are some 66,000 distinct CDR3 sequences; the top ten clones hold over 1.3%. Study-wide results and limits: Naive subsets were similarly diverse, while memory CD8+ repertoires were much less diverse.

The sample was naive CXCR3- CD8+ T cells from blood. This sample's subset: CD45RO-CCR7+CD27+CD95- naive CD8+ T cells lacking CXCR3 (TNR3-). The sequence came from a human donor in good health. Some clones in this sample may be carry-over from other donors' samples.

The CDR3 is CASSQFGVGTASYEQYF. This chain connects TRBV3-1 to TRBJ2-7; as DNA is missing, the TRBD1 call by TCRdb cannot be tested. The CDR3 runs to 17 residues. The V gene's germline CDR1 is LGHDT and CDR2 YNNKEL (reference sequence).